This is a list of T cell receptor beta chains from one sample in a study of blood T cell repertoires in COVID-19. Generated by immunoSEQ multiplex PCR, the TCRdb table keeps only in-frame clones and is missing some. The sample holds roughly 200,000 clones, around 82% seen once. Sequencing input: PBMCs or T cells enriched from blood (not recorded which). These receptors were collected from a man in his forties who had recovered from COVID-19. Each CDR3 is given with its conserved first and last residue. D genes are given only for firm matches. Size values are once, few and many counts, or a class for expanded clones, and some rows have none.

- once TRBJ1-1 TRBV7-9 CASSLGAGNTEAFF TGTGCCAGCAGCTTAGGGGCAGGGAACACTGAAGCTTTCTTT
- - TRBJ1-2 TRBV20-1 CSASSLEEGIGYGYTF TGCAGTGCTAGTTCCCTTGAGGAGGGTATAGGGTATGGCTACACCTTC
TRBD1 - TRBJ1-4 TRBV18 CASSRGTAEEKLFF TGTGCCAGCTCACGCGGGACAGCTGAGGAAAAACTGTTTTTT
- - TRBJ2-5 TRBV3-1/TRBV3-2 CASSQFYLEGEETQYF TGTGCCAGCAGCCAATTCTACCTAGAAGGTGAAGAGACCCAGTACTTC
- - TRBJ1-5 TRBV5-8 CASRREWMPNQPQHF TGTGCCAGCAGACGGGAGTGGATGCCTAATCAGCCCCAGCATTTT
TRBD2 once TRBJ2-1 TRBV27 CASSGSGLAGGPGYNEQFF TGTGCCAGCAGTGGTAGTGGGCTAGCGGGAGGGCCGGGGTACAATGAGCAGTTCTTC
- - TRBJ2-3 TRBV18 CASSPPMVSADTQYF TGTGCCAGCTCACCACCGATGGTCTCGGCAGATACGCAGTATTTT
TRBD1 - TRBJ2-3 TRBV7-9 CASSYLQGAGTDTQYF TGTGCCAGCAGCTATCTACAGGGGGCGGGCACAGATACGCAGTATTTT
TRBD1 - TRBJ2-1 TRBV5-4 CASSLSGGDSYNEQFF TGTGCCAGCAGCTTGTCAGGGGGCGACTCCTACAATGAGCAGTTCTTC
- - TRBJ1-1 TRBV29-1 CSVVGGGKATEAFF TGCAGCGTCGTAGGGGGGGGTAAGGCCACTGAAGCTTTCTTT
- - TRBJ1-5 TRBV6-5 CASRRGLFSNQPQHF TGTGCCAGCAGACGAGGACTGTTTAGCAATCAGCCCCAGCATTTT
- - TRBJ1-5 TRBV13 CASSLGMGGNSQPQHF TGTGCCAGCAGCTTAGGTATGGGGGGAAACAGCCAGCCCCAGCATTTT
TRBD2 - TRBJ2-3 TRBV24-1 CATSDLPGLAGARADTQYF TGTGCCACCAGTGATTTGCCGGGACTAGCGGGAGCTCGGGCAGATACGCAGTATTTT
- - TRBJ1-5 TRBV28 CASTDRSNQPQHF TGTGCCAGCACCGACAGGAGCAATCAGCCCCAGCATTTT
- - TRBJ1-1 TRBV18 CASSPPGANTLGTEAFF TGTGCCAGCTCGCCTCCGGGAGCTAATACGTTGGGCACTGAAGCTTTCTTT
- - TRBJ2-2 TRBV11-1 CASSLTSRGTGELFF TGTGCCAGCAGCTTAACTAGCCGCGGCACCGGGGAGCTGTTTTTT
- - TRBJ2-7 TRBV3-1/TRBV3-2 CASSQMVPGEQYF TGTGCCAGCAGCCAAATGGTCCCAGGCGAGCAGTACTTC
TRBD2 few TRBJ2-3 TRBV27 CASKREGTDTQYF TGTGCCAGTAAGCGGGAGGGCACAGATACGCAGTATTTT
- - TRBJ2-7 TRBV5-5 CASFAGISYEQYF TGTGCCAGCTTTGCAGGCATCTCCTACGAGCAGTACTTC
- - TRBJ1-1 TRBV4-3 CASSQDLGLGNTEAFF TGCGCCAGCAGCCAAGATCTAGGATTGGGGAACACTGAAGCTTTCTTT
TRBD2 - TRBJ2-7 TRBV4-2 CASSYAGAYEQYF TGTGCCAGCAGCTATGCGGGGGCCTACGAGCAGTACTTC
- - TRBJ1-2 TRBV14 CASSHLSASGRSNGYTF TGTGCCAGCAGCCATCTTTCGGCCAGTGGGAGGTCAAACGGCTACACCTTC